This T cell receptor (beta chain) derives from a study of shared clonotypes between healthy human individuals. On the study more broadly: Two women and a few men aged 18 to 49 served as donors.

Germline V lookup: CDR1 SNHLY, CDR2 FYNNEI. CDR3 length: 13 residues. The germline V and J ends were trimmed by 6 bases and 4 bases, with 12 bases remaining between them. Study conclusions and caveats: Compared with memory subsets, naive subsets generally had larger estimated richness.

Sequencing was at deep level. Clones were read by immunoSEQ multiplex PCR, and TCRdb kept only the in-frame ones, dropping some. The table has about 2.3 million clones, about 92% seen once; the top ten hold under 0.45%. This clone has a count of ten or more. Antigen specificity is unknown. The TCR comes from a man younger than 35 in good health. Some clones in this sample may be carry-over from other donors' samples. The rearrangement links TRBV2 to TRBJ1-2; weak D call: TRBD1 (5 bases). Sequencing input: naive CD4+ T cells from PBMCs. As for subset: CD45RA+ positively selected. CDR3 nucleotide sequence: TGTGCCAGCAGCCCGGGACCTCGCTATGGCTACACCTTC. This sequence encodes CASSPGPRYGYTF.